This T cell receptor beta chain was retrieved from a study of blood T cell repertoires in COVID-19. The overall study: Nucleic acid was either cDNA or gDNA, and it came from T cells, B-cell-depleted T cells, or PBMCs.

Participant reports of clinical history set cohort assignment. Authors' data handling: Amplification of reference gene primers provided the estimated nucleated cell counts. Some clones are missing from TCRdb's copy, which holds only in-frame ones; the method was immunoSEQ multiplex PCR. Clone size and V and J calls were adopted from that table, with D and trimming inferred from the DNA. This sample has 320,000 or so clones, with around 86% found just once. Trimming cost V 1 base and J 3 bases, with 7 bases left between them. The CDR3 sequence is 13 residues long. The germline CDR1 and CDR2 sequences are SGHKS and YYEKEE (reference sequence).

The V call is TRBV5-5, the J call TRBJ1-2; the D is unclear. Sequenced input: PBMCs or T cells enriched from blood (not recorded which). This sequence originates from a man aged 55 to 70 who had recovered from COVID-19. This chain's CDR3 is CASSLLYYYGYTF. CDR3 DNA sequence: TGTGCCAGCAGCTTGCTATATTACTATGGCTACACCTTC.